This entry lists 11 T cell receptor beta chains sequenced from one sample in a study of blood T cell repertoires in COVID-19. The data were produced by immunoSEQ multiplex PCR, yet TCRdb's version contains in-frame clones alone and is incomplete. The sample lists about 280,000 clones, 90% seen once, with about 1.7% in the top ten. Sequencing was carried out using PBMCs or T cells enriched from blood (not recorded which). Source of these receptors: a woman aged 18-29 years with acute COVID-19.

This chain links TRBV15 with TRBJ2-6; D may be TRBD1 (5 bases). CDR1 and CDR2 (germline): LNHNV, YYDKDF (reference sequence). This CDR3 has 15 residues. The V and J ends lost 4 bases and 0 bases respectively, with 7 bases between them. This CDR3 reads CATSIRGSGANVLTF. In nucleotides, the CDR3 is TGTGCCACCAGCATAAGGGGCTCTGGGGCCAACGTCCTGACTTTC.

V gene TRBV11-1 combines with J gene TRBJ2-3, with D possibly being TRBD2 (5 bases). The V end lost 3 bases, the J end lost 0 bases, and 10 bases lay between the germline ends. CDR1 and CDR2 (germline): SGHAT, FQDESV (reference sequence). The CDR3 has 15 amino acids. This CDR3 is CASSLQTTSTDTQYF. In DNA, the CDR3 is TGTGCCAGCAGCTTGCAGACTACCAGCACAGATACGCAGTATTTT.

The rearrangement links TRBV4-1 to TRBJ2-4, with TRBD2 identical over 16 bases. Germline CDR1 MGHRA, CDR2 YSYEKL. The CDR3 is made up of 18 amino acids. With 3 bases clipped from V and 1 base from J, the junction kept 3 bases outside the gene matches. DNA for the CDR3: TGCGCCAGCAGCCAGGGACTAGCGGGAGGGCTGGCCAAAAACATTCAGTACTTC. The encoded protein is CASSQGLAGGLAKNIQYF.

CDR3 residues: CASSLPTDGPGGYTF. Here the CDR3 DNA reads TGTGCCAGCAGCCTACCCACTGACGGACCGGGGGGCTACACCTTC. The chain joins TRBV2 to TRBJ1-2; unclear D gene. V was trimmed by 6 bases and J by 8 bases, leaving 22 bases between them. CDR1 SNHLY and CDR2 FYNNEI come from the germline V gene. The CDR3 covers 15 residues. The complete variable domain, with remaining parts taken from reference TRBV2 and TRBJ1-2, reads EPEVTQTPSHQVTQMGQEVILRCVPISNHLYFYWYRQILGQKVEFLVSFYNNEISEKSEIFDDQFSVERPDGSNFTLKIRSTKLEDSAMYFCASSLPTDGPGGYTFGSGTRLTVV.

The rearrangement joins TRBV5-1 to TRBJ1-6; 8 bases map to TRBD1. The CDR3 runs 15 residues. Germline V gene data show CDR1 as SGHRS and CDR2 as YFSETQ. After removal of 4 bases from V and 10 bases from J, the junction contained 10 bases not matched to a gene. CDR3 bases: TGCGCCAGCAGCCCGGGGGCAGGGGGCTTCTCACCCCTCCACTTT. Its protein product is CASSPGAGGFSPLHF.

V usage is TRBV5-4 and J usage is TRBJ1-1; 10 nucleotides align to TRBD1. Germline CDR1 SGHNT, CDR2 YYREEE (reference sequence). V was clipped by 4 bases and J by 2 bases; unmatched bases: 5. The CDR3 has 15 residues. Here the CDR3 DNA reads TGTGCCAGCAGCCAGGACAGGGGGGGAAACACTGAAGCTTTCTTT. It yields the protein CASSQDRGGNTEAFF. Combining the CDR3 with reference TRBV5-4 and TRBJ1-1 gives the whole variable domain ETGVTQSPTHLIKTRGQQVTLRCSSQSGHNTVSWYQQALGQGPQFIFQYYREEENGRGNFPPRFSGLQFPNYSSELNVNALELDDSALYLCASSQDRGGNTEAFFGQGTRLTVV.

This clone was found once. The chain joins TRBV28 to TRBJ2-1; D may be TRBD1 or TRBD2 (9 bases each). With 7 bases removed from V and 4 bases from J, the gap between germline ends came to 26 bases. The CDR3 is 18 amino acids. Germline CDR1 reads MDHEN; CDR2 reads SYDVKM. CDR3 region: CASTATGGLLAGYNEQFF. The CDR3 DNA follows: TGTGCCAGCACAGCGACAGGGGGGTTGCTAGCGGGGTACAATGAGCAGTTCTTC.

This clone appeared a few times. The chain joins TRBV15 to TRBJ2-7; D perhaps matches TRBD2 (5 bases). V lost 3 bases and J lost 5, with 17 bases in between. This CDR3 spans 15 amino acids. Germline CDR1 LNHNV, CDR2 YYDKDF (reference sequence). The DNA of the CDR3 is TGTGCCACCAGCAGGGACCTGAGTAGCGTCAACGAGCAGTACTTC. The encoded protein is CATSRDLSSVNEQYF.

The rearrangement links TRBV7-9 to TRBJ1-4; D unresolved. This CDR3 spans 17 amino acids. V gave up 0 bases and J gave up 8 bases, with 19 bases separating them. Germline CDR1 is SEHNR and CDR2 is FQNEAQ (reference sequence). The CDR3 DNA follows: TGTGCCAGCAGCTTAGCGCGGGGAGGCTGGGAGGAGGAAAAACTGTTTTTT. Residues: CASSLARGGWEEEKLFF.

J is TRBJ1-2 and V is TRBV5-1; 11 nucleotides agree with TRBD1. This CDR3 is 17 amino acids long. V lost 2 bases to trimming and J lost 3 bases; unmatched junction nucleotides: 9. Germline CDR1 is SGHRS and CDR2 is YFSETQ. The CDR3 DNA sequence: TGCGCCAGCAGCTTCGGGACAGGGGGTGCACTCGACTATGGCTACACCTTC. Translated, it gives CASSFGTGGALDYGYTF.

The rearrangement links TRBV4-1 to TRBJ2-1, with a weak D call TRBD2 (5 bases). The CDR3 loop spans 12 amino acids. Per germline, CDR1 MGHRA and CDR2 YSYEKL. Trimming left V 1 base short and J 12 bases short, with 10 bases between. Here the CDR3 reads CASSQVSGLQFF. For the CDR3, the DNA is TGCGCCAGCAGCCAAGTGTCAGGACTGCAGTTCTTC.